This T cell receptor beta chain was profiled in a study of cytomegalovirus exposure and HLA in healthy donors (dated by TCRdb to the late 2010s). Some background on the complete study: In an earlier analysis of about 560 of the donors, 276 Gb of sequence data and some 120 million unique TCR beta sequences from 150 million to 200 million T cells were reported. An early release covering about 600 HLA-typed donors comprised approximately 290 gigabases of sequencing data and approximately 80 million unique TCR sequences. The genetic ancestry cluster associated with self-reported Caucasian donors included around four fifths of the 398 genotyped donors. The study aimed to test whether cataloging public T cell receptors could reveal signatures of past pathogen exposure. The T cell repertoires of under 700 subjects were profiled by immunosequencing and related to cytomegalovirus serostatus. Along with the roughly 700-subject first cohort, a separate validation cohort of around 120 different subjects was used. The study combined high-throughput TCR immunosequencing, statistical association of individual TCRs with disease status, and machine learning to predict cytomegalovirus infection status. To study patterns of TCR occurrence, a later analysis re-analyzed previously published TCR beta repertoires from 700 or so donors and added high-resolution HLA genotyping. Rather than using new phenotypic data, the later analysis identified candidate immune exposures from TCR beta sequences and from how often those sequences occurred across donors. To decide whether each TCR beta V gene segment behaved as functional or pseudogenic, an earlier analysis of 587 of the donors relied on high-throughput TCR beta sequencing. Alongside the repertoire data, information on donor age, sex, ethnicity and CMV serostatus was compiled. A later genetic analysis used genome-wide SNP genotypes for 398 of the 666 donors, treating that subset as a discovery cohort. All discovery cohort repertoires had been generated using a single sequencing platform. Both class I and class II loci were covered by HLA typing, at four-digit resolution. Typing coverage differed by locus: A, B, C, DRB1 and DQB1 were typed in roughly 620-640 donors, DQA1 in 500 to 550, DPA1 in around 610, and DPB1 in roughly 450. Roughly 5 DR-DQ haplotypes were handled as single units for association and clustering because linkage in the cohort was strong. Among roughly 370 genotyped donors of the cohort, an average of around 240,000 unique TCR beta nucleotide sequences were sequenced per donor, around 20% of them non-productive. Findings and caveats that apply to the study as a whole: Because HLA typing was missing for some donors at each locus, association tests included only the typed subset. A group of highly shared sequence variants was considered likely to be a technical artifact of the sequencing pipeline. Most TCR sequences were observed very rarely across donors, whereas some public TCRs were present in many individuals. Because counts were too low, under 20 rarely observed V segments, including chromosome 9 orphons, were left out of the earlier analysis of some 640 of the donors. An earlier analysis of 587 of the donors showed that most TCR beta V segments appeared in productive rearrangements either about 90% or about 30% of the time, which broadly matched IMGT annotations. Linkage disequilibrium might explain the correlated functional status among segregating V segments, but an unknown experimental factor could not be ruled out. Compared with equally common non-associated chains, HLA-associated TCR beta chains in a later analysis were more clonally expanded and had lower generation probabilities. A later genetic analysis associated a missense DCLRE1C variant with V-gene and J-gene trimming of TCR beta chains, and an independent cohort replicated the association. Some IMGT-functional V segments, including TRBV6-2 and TRBV6-3, could not be distinguished by the 87-base-pair reads and were therefore excluded. In the study, roughly 160 TCR beta chains were listed as associated with cytomegalovirus. Most CMV-associated TCR beta chains appeared to be HLA-restricted in a later analysis, and the HLA associations seemed to be driven largely by CMV exposure. A later analysis found that TCR association rates varied across HLA loci, with DRB1 alleles showing the most associated TCRs and HLA-C alleles the fewest. Immune exposure information for the cohort was limited to CMV serostatus. A further reported finding was that TCR beta sequences accurately predicted the HLA-A and HLA-B alleles for most subjects in the first cohort. The classifier was reported to diagnose cytomegalovirus status with high specificity and sensitivity in both the original cohort and the validation cohort. It was suggested by the authors that the approach could potentially be generalized to other disease states and immunological phenotypes. In a later analysis, 16,951 TCR beta sequences were associated with specific HLA alleles at a false discovery rate of 0.05. Strong co-occurrence of HLA alleles, especially DR and DQ, made assigning TCR associations to individual alleles difficult. In this cohort, only TCR beta chains were sequenced, and detectable features were limited by the absence of alpha or paired-chain data. The presence/absence analyses assumed that sequencing depth was roughly uniform across donors, and that assumption may not be true. According to a later analysis, parvovirus B19, influenza, CMV and Epstein-Barr virus appeared linked to several top co-occurrence clusters. A later genetic analysis reported fewer N-insertions in productive TCRs among donors in an Asian-associated ancestry cluster than the roughly 690-donor mean. In vitro tests confirmed that a few of the cytomegalovirus-associated TCR beta chains recognize cytomegalovirus antigens.

CDR1 and CDR2, per the germline V gene (reference sequence), are LNHNV and YYDKDF. V is cut by 5 bases and J by 0 bases, and the space between the germline ends is 10 bases. Spanning cysteine to phenylalanine, the CDR3 consists of 14 amino acids. Just CDR3 DNA is preserved here, 42 bases in frame from base 1. Receptor amplification or capture employed the immunoSEQ multiplex PCR assay. For the multiplex PCR, a mixture combining 60 forward primers for TCR Vbeta segments and 13 reverse primers for TCR Jbeta segments was used. The CDR3 region of rearranged TCR beta genes was amplified from genomic DNA with a multiplex PCR assay. On the Illumina HiSeq System, the amplified TCR beta libraries were sequenced as 87-base-pair reads. The paper's data handling went like this. Across the 670 or so repertoires, a later analysis counted about 81 million unique TCR beta chains, around 11 million of which were shared by at least two donors. Raw reads were error-corrected and collapsed into unique sequences with a nearest-neighbor algorithm that merged closely related sequences to remove PCR and sequencing errors. Alignment of CDR3 sequences to IMGT reference sequences was used to assign V, D and J gene segments. Each retained sequence needed at least a six-nucleotide match to both a V gene segment and a J gene segment. Rearrangements were classified as productive when the CDR3 lacked stop codons and remained in frame with V and J, and all other rearrangements were classified as non-productive. CDR3 was defined by IMGT convention, running from the second conserved V-encoded cysteine to the conserved J-encoded phenylalanine. Sequences without an unambiguous match to a single V gene segment were excluded from the earlier analysis of 450 to 650 of the donors. In an earlier analysis of approximately 500 of the donors, a V segment was called functional when productive rearrangements were above 56.7%, and segregating when the standard deviation between donors exceeded 5%. To diagnose cytomegalovirus status from the catalog of TCR beta chain sequences, a statistical classification framework was built. A later analysis assigned V and J genes by comparing TCR nucleotide sequences with IMGT/GENE-DB human TR gene sequences. The TCRdist pipeline was used in a later analysis to assign CDR3 sequences and most-parsimonious VDJ recombination scenarios. In a later analysis, every TCR beta chain was defined by the combination of its CDR3 amino acid sequence and its V-gene family, and reads without a unique V-gene family were dropped. As a way to deal with suspected cross-contamination and a sequencing artifact, a later analysis dropped approximately 570 nucleotide sequences that were highly shared and had low generation probability. In a later analysis, a clonal expansion index for each public chain was calculated from normalized within-repertoire ranks of inferred template counts. In a later analysis, generation probabilities were computed with a VDJ recombination model fitted to out-of-frame rearrangements, and the resulting probabilities were checked against IGoR. Hypergeometric tests were used in a later analysis to score TCR-TCR, TCR-HLA and TCR-CMV co-occurrence, with a repertoire-size bias correction applied to the TCR pairs. A later analysis estimated false discovery rates by permuting HLA or CMV assignments 20 times. In a later analysis, co-occurring TCRs were grouped using DBSCAN, and TCRdist sequence similarity was added for clustering within HLA-allele-positive subsets. Repertoires with fewer than 30,000 or more than 120,000 public chains, plus five repertoires with anomalous nucleotide sharing, were excluded from co-occurrence clustering. What TCRdb holds here is the immuneACCESS table cut down to in-frame rearrangements. Part of the clones is not present; checked against another copy, under half of the missing clones reflect an unresolved V gene, and the others are unexplained. Clone size and the V and J calls come from that table; the DNA yielded D and trimming. In this sample the table shows fewer than 100,000 clones, 78% of which occur a single time. The top ten hold roughly 4.3% of the sample.

Comment on this clone: The antigen this receptor binds is unknown. No much larger clone is present one base from it, and per-base qualities are unavailable.

The cohort consisted of 666 healthy bone marrow donors. At the time of sampling, every cohort member was nominally healthy, though immune exposures that went unrecorded were likely present. The donor tested CMV seropositive, placing the donor among the approximately 310 seropositive members of the cohort. Each donor provided a peripheral blood sample, and peripheral blood mononuclear cells were used for TCR beta sequencing. The Qiagen DNeasy Blood Extraction Kit was used to extract genomic DNA from the blood cell samples. The chain employs TRBV15 and TRBJ1-2; the D gene cannot be named for sure. Material: PBMCs. This receptor was obtained from a middle-aged woman in good health and CMV-seropositive. The CDR3 protein: CATSSGFTNYGYTF. The nucleotides read TGTGCCACCAGCTCGGGATTTACTAACTATGGCTACACCTTC. Reference TRBV15 and TRBJ1-2 genes cover what lies past the CDR3, so the full variable domain is DAMVIQNPRYQVTQFGKPVTLSCSQTLNHNVMYWYQQKSSQAPKLLFHYYDKDFNNEADTPDNFQSRRPNTSFCFLDIRSPGLGDTAMYLCATSSGFTNYGYTFGSGTRLTVV.